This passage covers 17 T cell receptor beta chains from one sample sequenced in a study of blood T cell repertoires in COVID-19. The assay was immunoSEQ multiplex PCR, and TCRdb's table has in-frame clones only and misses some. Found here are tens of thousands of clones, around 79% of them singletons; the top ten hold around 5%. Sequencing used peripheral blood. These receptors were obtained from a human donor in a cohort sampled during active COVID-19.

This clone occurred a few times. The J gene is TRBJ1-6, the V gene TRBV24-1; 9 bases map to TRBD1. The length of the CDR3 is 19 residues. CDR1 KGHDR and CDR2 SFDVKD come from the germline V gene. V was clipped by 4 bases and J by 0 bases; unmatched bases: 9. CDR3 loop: CATSDWDRAPSSYNSPLHF. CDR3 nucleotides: TGTGCCACCAGTGACTGGGACAGGGCCCCTTCCTCCTATAATTCACCCCTCCACTTT.

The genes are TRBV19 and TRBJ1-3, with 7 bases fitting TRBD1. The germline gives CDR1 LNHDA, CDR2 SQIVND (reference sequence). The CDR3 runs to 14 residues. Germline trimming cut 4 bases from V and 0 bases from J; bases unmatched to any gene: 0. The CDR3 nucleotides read TGTGCCAGTAGTAGGGACAGCTCTGGAAACACCATATATTTT. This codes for CASSRDSSGNTIYF.

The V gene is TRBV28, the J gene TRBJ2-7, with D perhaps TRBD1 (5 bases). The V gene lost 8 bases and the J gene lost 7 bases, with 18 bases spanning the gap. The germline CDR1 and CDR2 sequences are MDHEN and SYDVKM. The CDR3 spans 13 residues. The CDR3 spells CASRKQGTREQYF. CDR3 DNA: TGTGCCAGCCGGAAGCAGGGTACGAGGGAGCAGTACTTC. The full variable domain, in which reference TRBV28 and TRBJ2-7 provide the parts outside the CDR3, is DVKVTQSSRYLVKRTGEKVFLECVQDMDHENMFWYRQDPGLGLRLIYFSYDVKMKEKGDIPEGYSVSREKKERFSLILESASTNQTSMYLCASRKQGTREQYFGPGTRLTVT.

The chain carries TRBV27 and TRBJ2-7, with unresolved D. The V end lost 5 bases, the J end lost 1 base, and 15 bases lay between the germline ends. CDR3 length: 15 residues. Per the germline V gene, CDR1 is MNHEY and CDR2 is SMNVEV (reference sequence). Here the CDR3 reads CASSLGPSPSYEQYF. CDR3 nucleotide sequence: TGTGCCAGCAGTCTAGGCCCTTCGCCATCCTACGAGCAGTACTTC.

The CDR3 loop reads CASSPRQTQATYGYTF. The DNA of the CDR3 is TGTGCCAGCTCACCACGGCAAACACAGGCTACCTATGGCTACACCTTC. The chain links TRBV18 to TRBJ1-2, with D maybe TRBD1 (5 bases). V was pared by 1 base and J by 4 bases, with 16 bases between. Germline CDR1 reads KGHSH; CDR2 reads LQKENI. The CDR3 has 16 residues.

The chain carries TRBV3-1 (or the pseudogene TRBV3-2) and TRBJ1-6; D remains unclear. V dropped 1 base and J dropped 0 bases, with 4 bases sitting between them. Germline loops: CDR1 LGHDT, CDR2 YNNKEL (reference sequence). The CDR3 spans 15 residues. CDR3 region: CASSQGSSYNSPLHF. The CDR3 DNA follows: TGTGCCAGCAGCCAAGGTAGCTCCTATAATTCACCCCTCCACTTT.

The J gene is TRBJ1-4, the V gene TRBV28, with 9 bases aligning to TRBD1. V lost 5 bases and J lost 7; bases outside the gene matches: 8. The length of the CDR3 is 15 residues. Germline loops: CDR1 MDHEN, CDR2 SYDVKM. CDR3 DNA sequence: TGTGCCAGCAGTCCGGGACAGGGCAAAAGTGAAAAACTGTTTTTT. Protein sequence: CASSPGQGKSEKLFF.

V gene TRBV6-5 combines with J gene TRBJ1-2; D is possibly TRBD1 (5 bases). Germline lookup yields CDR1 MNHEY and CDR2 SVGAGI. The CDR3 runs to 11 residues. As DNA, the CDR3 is TGTTCCGCCCGGGGGGACTATGGCTACACCTTC. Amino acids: CSARGDYGYTF.

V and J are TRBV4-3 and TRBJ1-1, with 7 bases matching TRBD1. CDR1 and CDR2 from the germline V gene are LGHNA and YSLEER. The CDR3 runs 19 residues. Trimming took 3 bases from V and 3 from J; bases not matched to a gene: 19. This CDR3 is CASSQGTGTAMSWDTEAFF. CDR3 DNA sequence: TGCGCCAGCAGCCAGGGAACCGGGACAGCAATGAGTTGGGACACTGAAGCTTTCTTT.

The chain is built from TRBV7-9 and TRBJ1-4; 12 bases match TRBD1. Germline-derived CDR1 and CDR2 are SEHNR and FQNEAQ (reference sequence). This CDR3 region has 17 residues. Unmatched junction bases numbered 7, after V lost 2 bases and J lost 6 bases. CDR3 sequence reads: CASSLTGQGAEDEKLFF. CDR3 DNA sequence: TGTGCCAGCAGCTTAACGGGACAGGGGGCTGAGGATGAAAAACTGTTTTTT.

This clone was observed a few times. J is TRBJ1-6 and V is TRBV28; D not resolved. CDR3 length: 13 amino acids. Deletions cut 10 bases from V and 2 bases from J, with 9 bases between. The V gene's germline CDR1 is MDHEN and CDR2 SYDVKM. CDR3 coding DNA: TGTGCCACGGGGTGGACCTATAATTCACCCCTCCACTTT. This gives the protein CATGWTYNSPLHF.

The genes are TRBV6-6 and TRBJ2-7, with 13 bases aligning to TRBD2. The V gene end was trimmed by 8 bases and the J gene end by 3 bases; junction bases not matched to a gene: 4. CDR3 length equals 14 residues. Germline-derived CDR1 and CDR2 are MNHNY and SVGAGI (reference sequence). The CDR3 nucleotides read TGTGCCAGCGGAGGACTAGCGGGGGACTACGAGCAGTACTTC. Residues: CASGGLAGDYEQYF.

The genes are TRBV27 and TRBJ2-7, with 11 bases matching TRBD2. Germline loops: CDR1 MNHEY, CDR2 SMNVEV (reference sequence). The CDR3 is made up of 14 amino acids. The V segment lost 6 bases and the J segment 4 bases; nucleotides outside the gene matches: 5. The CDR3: CASRGLAVKYEQYF. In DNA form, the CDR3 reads TGTGCCAGCAGGGGACTAGCGGTTAAATACGAGCAGTACTTC.

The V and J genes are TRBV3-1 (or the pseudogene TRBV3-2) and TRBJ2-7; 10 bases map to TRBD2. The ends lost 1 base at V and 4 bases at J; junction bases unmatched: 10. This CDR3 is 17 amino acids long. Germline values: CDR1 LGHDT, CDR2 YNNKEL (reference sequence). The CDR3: CASSQGTGLARPYEQYF. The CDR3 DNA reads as TGTGCCAGCAGCCAAGGGACGGGACTAGCGCGACCTTACGAGCAGTACTTC.

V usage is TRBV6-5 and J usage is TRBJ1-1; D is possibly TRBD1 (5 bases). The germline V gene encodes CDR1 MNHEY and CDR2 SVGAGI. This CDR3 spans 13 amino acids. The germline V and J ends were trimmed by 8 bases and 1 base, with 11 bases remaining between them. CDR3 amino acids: CASQDRSNTEAFF. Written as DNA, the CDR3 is TGTGCCAGCCAAGACAGATCGAACACTGAAGCTTTCTTT.

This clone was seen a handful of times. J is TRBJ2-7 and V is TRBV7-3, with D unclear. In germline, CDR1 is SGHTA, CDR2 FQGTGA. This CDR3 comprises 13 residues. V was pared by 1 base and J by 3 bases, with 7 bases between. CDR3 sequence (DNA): TGTGCCAGCAGCTTAAGGGCGAACTACGAGCAGTACTTC. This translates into CASSLRANYEQYF.

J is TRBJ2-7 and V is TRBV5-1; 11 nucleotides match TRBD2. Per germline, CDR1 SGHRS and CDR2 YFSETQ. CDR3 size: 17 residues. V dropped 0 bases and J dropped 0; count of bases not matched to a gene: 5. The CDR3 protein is CASSLGRLAGGSYEQYF. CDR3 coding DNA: TGCGCCAGCAGCTTGGGTCGGCTAGCGGGGGGCTCCTACGAGCAGTACTTC.